Listed here are 9 T cell receptor beta chains from one sample, sequenced in a study of shared clonotypes between healthy human individuals (dated by TCRdb to the early 2020s). Receptor amplification or capture employed the immunoSEQ multiplex PCR assay. This is the immuneACCESS table as TCRdb keeps it, with only in-frame sequences that have V and J called. A part of the clones is gone; compared with another copy, unresolved V genes explain less than half, and the rest is unexplained. This sample comprises roughly 1,100,000 clones, about 77% of them detected only once. The ten largest clones capture approximately 1.5% of the sample. Sequencing used memory CD4+ T cells sorted from blood. The label giving this sample's cell subset or site can be read as: CD45RA-negative fraction. The receptors stem from a man younger than 35 in good health.

As regards this clone: This specimen includes other DNA sequences encoding the same CDR3. The rearrangement uses TRBV6-1 and TRBJ1-2; D is perhaps TRBD1 (5 bases). Trimming removed 3 bases from V and 4 bases from J, with 9 bases in between. The CDR3 contains 13 residues. CDR1 MNHNS and CDR2 SASEGT come from the germline V gene. The CDR3 DNA reads as TGTGCCAGCAGTGAGAGGGGCCCCTATGGCTACACCTTC. The encoded protein is CASSERGPYGYTF.

This chain joins TRBV7-8 and TRBJ2-7; a possible D gene is TRBD1 (6 bases). Germline lookup yields CDR1 SGHVS and CDR2 FQNEAQ. Trimming stripped 0 bases from V and 4 bases from J, with 13 bases between. The CDR3 sequence is 15 residues long. The CDR3 DNA reads TGTGCCAGCAGCTTAGCGCCCGGGACAACATACGAGCAGTACTTC. This gives the protein CASSLAPGTTYEQYF.

This clone was recorded a few times. The sample contains more than one DNA sequence encoding this CDR3. This chain uses TRBV2 with TRBJ2-4; D could derive from TRBD1 or TRBD2 (5 bases each). This CDR3 has 15 amino acids. In germline, CDR1 is SNHLY, CDR2 FYNNEI. V lost 2 bases to trimming and J lost 0 bases, with 8 bases between them. CDR3: CASSESGRAKNIQYF. Here the CDR3 DNA reads TGTGCCAGCAGTGAATCAGGGAGAGCCAAAAACATTCAGTACTTC.

To note about this clone: At the DNA level, this CDR3 is encoded by other sequences in the same sample as well. The V call is TRBV9, the J call TRBJ1-3; the D is unclear. V dropped 0 bases and J dropped 4 bases, with 8 bases sitting between them. The CDR3 has 14 amino acids. Germline V lookup: CDR1 SGDLS, CDR2 YYNGEE. Here the CDR3 reads CASSVDEPGNTIYF. DNA of the CDR3: TGTGCCAGCAGCGTAGACGAGCCCGGAAACACCATATATTTT.

The chain employs TRBV9 and TRBJ2-3, with 9 bases fitting TRBD2. This CDR3 spans 15 amino acids. Germline values: CDR1 SGDLS, CDR2 YYNGEE. Trimming at V came to 4 bases and at J to 0 bases, leaving 3 bases not matched to a gene. The CDR3 bases are TGTGCCAGCAGCTACAGCGGGGGGAGCACAGATACGCAGTATTTT. Its translation: CASSYSGGSTDTQYF.

The V gene is TRBV5-4, the J gene TRBJ2-3; 9 nucleotides line up with TRBD2. Germline V gives CDR1 SGHNT, CDR2 YYREEE (reference sequence). With 5 bases clipped from V and 2 bases from J, the junction kept 15 bases outside the gene matches. The CDR3 has 18 amino acids. DNA of the CDR3: TGTGCCAGCAGTCGAACGCTTTTAGCGGGGGCGACCACAGATACGCAGTATTTT. This sequence encodes CASSRTLLAGATTDTQYF.

The rearrangement uses TRBV9 and TRBJ1-1, with D uncertain. The ends were cut back, 2 bases at V and 0 bases at J, with 11 bases in the middle. The CDR3 runs 15 residues. Germline lookup yields CDR1 SGDLS and CDR2 YYNGEE. The CDR3 region is CASSVTSEMNTEAFF. The CDR3 DNA sequence: TGTGCCAGCAGCGTTACCAGCGAAATGAACACTGAAGCTTTCTTT.

Only one count was recorded for this clone. V usage is TRBV18 and J usage is TRBJ1-4, with D perhaps TRBD1 (6 bases). The CDR3 contains 15 residues. V dropped 4 bases and J dropped 3 bases, with 12 bases sitting between them. Germline V gene sequence: CDR1 KGHSH, CDR2 LQKENI. CDR3 sequence (DNA): TGTGCCAGCTCACACCCGGACAGCTCTAATGAAAAACTGTTTTTT. Encoded protein: CASSHPDSSNEKLFF.

The rearrangement uses TRBV27 and TRBJ1-6; 7 nucleotides align to TRBD1. CDR3 length equals 14 residues. Trimming removed 6 bases from V and 10 bases from J; junction bases left unmatched: 9. The germline V gene has CDR1 MNHEY and CDR2 SMNVEV (reference sequence). CDR3 amino acids: CASRQQGRGSPLHF. The CDR3 DNA sequence: TGTGCCAGCAGACAACAGGGGCGGGGCTCACCCCTCCACTTT.